This T cell receptor (beta chain) is from a study of T cell responses to AZD1222 COVID-19 vaccine. Repertoires were generated with immunoSEQ multiplex PCR, while TCRdb's copy carries only in-frame clones and drops some. The sample has about 69,000 clones, less than 85% seen once. On this clone itself: Its antigen remains unknown.

Study-wide points: Two AZD1222 doses significantly raised spike-specific TCR breadth and depth over controls. Nearly half of spike-specific TCRs reportedly target unmutated variant regions. No repertoire was sampled before or during the peak T cell response, only after it.

CDR3 size: 15 residues. Germline loops: CDR1 SQVTM, CDR2 ANQGSEA. V dropped 1 base and J dropped 6 bases, with 18 bases sitting between them. The rearrangement links TRBV29-1 to TRBJ1-1; D is perhaps TRBD1 (5 bases). The sample here was peripheral blood, taken 28 days after the second AZD1222 dose. This TCR came from an adult who received the AZD1222 COVID-19 vaccine. This CDR3 is CSVEGGAGSGAEAFF. In DNA form, the CDR3 reads TGCAGCGTTGAAGGAGGGGCAGGGAGCGGGGCTGAAGCTTTCTTT.